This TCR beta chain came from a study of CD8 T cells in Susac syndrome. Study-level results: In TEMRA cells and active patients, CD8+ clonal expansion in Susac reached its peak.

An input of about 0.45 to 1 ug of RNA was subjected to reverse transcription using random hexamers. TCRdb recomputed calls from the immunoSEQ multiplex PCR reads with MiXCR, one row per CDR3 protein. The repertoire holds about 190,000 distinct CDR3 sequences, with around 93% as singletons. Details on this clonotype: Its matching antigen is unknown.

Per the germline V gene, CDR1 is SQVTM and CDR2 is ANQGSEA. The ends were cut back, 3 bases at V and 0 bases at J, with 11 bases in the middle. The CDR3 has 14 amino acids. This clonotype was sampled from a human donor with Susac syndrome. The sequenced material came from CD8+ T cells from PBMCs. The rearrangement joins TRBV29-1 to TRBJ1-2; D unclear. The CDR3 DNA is TGCAGCGTTGAGGGGTGGCGAACTAACTATGGCTACACCTTC. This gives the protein CSVEGWRTNYGYTF.